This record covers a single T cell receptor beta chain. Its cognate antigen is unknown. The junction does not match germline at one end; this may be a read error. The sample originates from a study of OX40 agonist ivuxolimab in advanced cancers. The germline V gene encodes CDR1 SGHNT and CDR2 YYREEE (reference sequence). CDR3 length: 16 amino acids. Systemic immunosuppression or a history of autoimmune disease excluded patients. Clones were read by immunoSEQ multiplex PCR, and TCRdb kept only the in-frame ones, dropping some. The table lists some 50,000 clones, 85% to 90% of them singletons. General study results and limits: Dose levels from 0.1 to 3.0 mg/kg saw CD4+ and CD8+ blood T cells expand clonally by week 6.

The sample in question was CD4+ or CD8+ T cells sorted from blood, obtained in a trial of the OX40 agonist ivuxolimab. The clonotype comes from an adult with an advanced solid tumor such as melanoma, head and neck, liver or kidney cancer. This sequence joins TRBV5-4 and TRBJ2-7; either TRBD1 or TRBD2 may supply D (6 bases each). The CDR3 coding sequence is TGCGCCAGCAGCCAAGATTACAGGGAGGAAACCTACGAGCAGTACTTC. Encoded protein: CASSQDYREETYEQYF.